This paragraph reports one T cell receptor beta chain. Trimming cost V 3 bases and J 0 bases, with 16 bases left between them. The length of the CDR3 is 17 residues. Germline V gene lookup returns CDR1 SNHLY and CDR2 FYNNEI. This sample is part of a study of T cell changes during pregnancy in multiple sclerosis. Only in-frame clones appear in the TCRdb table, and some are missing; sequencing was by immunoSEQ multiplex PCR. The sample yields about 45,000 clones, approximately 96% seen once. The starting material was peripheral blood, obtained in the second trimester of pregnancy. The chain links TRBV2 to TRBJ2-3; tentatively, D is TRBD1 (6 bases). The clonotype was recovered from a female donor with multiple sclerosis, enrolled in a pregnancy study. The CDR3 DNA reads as TGTGCCAGCAGTGAGGCGGCAGGGGCTCCTAGCACAGATACGCAGTATTTT. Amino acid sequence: CASSEAAGAPSTDTQYF.